The present T cell receptor beta chain was sequenced within a study of vaccination effects on CD4 cells after COVID-19. After around nine days in culture, the CD4+ T cells were isolated. Every participant took two doses of the BNT162b2 or mRNA-1273 vaccine. This CDR3 contains 16 residues. Between the trimmed V and J ends, which lost 0 bases and 6 bases, there was a span of 14 bases. Germline-derived CDR1 and CDR2 are KGHDR and SFDVKD. Note on this clone: Its target is unknown.

The table came from immunoSEQ multiplex PCR; TCRdb's copy has only in-frame clones and leaves some out. Of tens of thousands of clones in the sample, less than 75% were seen once. Material: CD4+ T cells from PBMCs cultured without peptide, obtained after COVID-19 vaccination. The TCR sequence derives from a human donor who received a COVID-19 vaccine. The V gene is TRBV24-1, the J gene TRBJ2-1; no clear D gene. Here the CDR3 reads CATSDLGSRGGNEQFF. The CDR3 nucleotides are TGTGCCACCAGTGATTTGGGGTCCCGAGGCGGCAATGAGCAGTTCTTC.